This T cell receptor beta chain was retrieved from a study of response to subunit inactivated influenza vaccine. General observations from the study: With each seasonal influenza vaccination, the authors suggested, few new T cells are recruited.

Trimming took off 2 bases at V and 2 bases at J, with 11 bases between the two ends. This CDR3 contains 15 residues. Looked up from germline, CDR1 is KGHDR and CDR2 is SFDVKD. On this clonotype itself: What it binds is not known.

TCRdb re-called the RT-PCR reads through MiXCR, storing one row per CDR3 protein. The repertoire consists of about 700,000 distinct CDR3 sequences, with about 15% occurring once and the leading ten covering roughly 7.2%. Sequencing was performed on PBMCs from blood, taken 14 to 15 days before vaccination. The chain combines TRBV24-1 with TRBJ2-5; D gene unclear. The TCR originated in a man in his fifties or sixties who received an inactivated influenza vaccine. CDR3 DNA: TGTGCCACCAGTGATTCGGGCCGAATTCAAGAGACCCAGTACTTC. It is translated as CATSDSGRIQETQYF.